This T cell receptor (beta chain) appears in the sequencing data of a study of CD8+ T cells in alopecia areata. Whole-study context: Treated patients swallowed 5 to 10 mg of oral tofacitinib twice daily. Tofacitinib therapy lasting 6 to 18 months was followed by 6 months off drug.

Following extraction, RNA underwent reverse transcription to cDNA, which served as the sequencing template. Assay used: immunoSEQ multiplex PCR; TCRdb lists only in-frame clones, some missing. The profile shows roughly 280,000 clones, around 64% of them singletons. Treatment denoted: oral pan-JAK inhibitor, 5-10 mg twice daily. The study team obtained lesional scalp punch biopsies and peripheral blood from alopecia areata patients. CD4+ and CD8+ T cells were sorted from PBMCs stained for CD3, CD4 and CD8. V lost 2 bases and J lost 2; bases outside the gene matches: 6. The CDR3 spans 15 residues. In germline, CDR1 is SGHDN, CDR2 FVKESK.

This receptor was identified in a human donor with alopecia areata. V gene TRBV14 combines with J gene TRBJ2-7, with 7 bases aligning to TRBD2. The sample consisted of CD4+ T cells sorted from blood, taken at week 52, from a patient treated with tofacitinib. CDR3: CASSQRLAVTYEQYF. CDR3 coding DNA: TGTGCCAGCAGCCAACGGCTAGCGGTGACCTACGAGCAGTACTTC. The entire variable domain, with the rest obtained from reference TRBV14 and TRBJ2-7, is as follows: EAGVTQFPSHSVIEKGQTVTLRCDPISGHDNLYWYRRVMGKEIKFLLHFVKESKQDESGMPNNRFLAERTGGTYSTLKVQPAELEDSGVYFCASSQRLAVTYEQYFGPGTRLTVT.